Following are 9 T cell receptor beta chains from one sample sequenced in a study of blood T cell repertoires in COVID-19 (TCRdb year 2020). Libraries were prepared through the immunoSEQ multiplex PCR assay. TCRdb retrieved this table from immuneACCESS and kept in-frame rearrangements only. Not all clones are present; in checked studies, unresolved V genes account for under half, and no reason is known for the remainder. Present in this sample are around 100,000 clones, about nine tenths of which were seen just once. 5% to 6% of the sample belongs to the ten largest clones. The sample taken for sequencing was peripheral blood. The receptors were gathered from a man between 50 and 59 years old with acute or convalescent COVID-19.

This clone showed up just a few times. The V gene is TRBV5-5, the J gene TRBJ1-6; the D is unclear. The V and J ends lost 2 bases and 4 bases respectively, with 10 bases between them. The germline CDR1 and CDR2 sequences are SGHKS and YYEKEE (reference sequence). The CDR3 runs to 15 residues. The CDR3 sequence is CASSFQASYNSPLHF. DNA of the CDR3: TGTGCCAGCAGCTTCCAGGCTTCTTATAATTCACCCCTCCACTTT.

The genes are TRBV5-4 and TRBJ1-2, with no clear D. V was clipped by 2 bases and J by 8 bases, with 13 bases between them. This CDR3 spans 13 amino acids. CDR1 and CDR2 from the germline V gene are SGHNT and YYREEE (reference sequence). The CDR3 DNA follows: TGTGCCAGCAGCTTCTCCGGCGTGGGCGGCTACACCTTC. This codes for CASSFSGVGGYTF. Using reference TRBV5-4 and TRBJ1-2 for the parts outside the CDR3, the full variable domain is ETGVTQSPTHLIKTRGQQVTLRCSSQSGHNTVSWYQQALGQGPQFIFQYYREEENGRGNFPPRFSGLQFPNYSSELNVNALELDDSALYLCASSFSGVGGYTFGSGTRLTVV.

For the CDR3, the DNA is TGTGCCAGCAGCTCTTCATTAGCGGGAGCTCACTACAATGAGCAGTTCTTC. Amino acid sequence: CASSSSLAGAHYNEQFF. This chain links TRBV7-9 with TRBJ2-1; 9 nucleotides agree with TRBD2. J lost 3 bases, V lost 4 bases, and 10 bases had no gene match. From germline, CDR1 is SEHNR and CDR2 FQNEAQ (reference sequence). The CDR3 extends over 17 amino acids.

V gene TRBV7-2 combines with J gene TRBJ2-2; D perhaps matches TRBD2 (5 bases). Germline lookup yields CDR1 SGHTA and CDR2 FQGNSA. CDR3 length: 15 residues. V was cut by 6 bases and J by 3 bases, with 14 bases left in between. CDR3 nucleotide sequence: TGTGCCAGCAGACCGGACTCCGGGTACACCGGGGAGCTGTTTTTT. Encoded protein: CASRPDSGYTGELFF.

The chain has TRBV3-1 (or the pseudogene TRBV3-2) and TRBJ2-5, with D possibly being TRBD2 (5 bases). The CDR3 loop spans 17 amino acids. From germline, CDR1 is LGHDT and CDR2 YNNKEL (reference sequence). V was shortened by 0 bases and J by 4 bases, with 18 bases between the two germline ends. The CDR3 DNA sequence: TGTGCCAGCAGCCAAGACTTTAGGCTAGGAGGTCTAGAGACCCAGTACTTC. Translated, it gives CASSQDFRLGGLETQYF.

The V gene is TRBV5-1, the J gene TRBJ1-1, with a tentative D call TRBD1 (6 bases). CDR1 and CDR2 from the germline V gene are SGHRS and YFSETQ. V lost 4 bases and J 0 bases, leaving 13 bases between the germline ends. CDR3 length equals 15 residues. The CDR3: CASSGGQTLNTEAFF. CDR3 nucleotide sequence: TGCGCCAGCAGCGGAGGACAGACACTGAACACTGAAGCTTTCTTT.

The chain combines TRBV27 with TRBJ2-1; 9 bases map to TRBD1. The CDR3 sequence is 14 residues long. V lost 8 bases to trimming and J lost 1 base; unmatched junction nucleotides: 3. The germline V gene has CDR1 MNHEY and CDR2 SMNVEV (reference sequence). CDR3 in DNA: TGTGCCAGCTCCGACAGGGGGTCCTACAATGAGCAGTTCTTC. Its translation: CASSDRGSYNEQFF.

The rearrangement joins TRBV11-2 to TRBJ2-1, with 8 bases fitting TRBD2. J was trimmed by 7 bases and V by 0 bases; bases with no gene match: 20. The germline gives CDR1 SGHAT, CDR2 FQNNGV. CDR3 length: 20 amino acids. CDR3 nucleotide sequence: TGTGCCAGCAGCTTAGATCCGGGGCTAGCGGGTATTACAAAAAAAAATGAGCAGTTCTTC. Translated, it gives CASSLDPGLAGITKKNEQFF.

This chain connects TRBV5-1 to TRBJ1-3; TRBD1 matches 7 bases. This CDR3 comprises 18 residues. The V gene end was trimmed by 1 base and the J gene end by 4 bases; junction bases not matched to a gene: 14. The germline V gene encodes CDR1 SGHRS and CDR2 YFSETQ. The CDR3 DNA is TGCGCCAGCAGCTTGACCCCAACAGGGGCCATAAGCGGAAACACCATATATTTT. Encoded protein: CASSLTPTGAISGNTIYF.